This TCR beta chain stems from a study of beta chain features in type 1 diabetes. As every portion of the isolated RNA was reverse transcribed, the sequencing read expressed TCRB transcripts. The repertoire was sequenced with immunoSEQ multiplex PCR; TCRdb's copy has only in-frame clones and lacks some. The sample carries 860,000 or so clones, roughly 15% recorded once. This clone turned up a few times. Other DNA sequences within the sample encode an identical CDR3. Trimming took off 1 base at V and 6 bases at J, with 10 bases between the two ends. The CDR3 consists of 13 residues. Looked up from germline, CDR1 is SEHNR and CDR2 is FQNEAQ (reference sequence).

This rearrangement joins TRBV7-9 to TRBJ2-7, with D tentatively TRBD1 or TRBD2 (5 bases each). Sequencing was done on a sample of naive CD4+ T cells from blood. The sequence derives from a woman aged 18-35 years in good health. CDR3 amino acids: CASSLGAGSEQYF. CDR3 DNA: TGTGCCAGCAGCTTAGGGGCAGGGAGCGAGCAGTACTTC.